This T cell receptor (beta chain) was observed in a study of cytomegalovirus exposure and HLA in healthy donors. The primer mix had 60 Vbeta and 13 Jbeta primers. Clones were read by immunoSEQ multiplex PCR, and TCRdb kept only the in-frame ones, dropping some. Among roughly 150,000 clones, about 72% were seen once, and the ten largest hold under 2.5%. In this sample, this clone turned up a few times. The specimen was PBMCs. This clonotype was sampled from a man in his fifties in good health and CMV-seropositive.

This chain's CDR3 is CASSLLEVTEAFF. DNA of the CDR3: TGTGCCAGCTCACTTCTGGAGGTGACTGAAGCTTTCTTT. The rearrangement links TRBV18 to TRBJ1-1; D uncertain. The CDR3 length is 13 residues. V lost 4 bases and J 5 bases, leaving 11 bases between the germline ends. The germline V gene has CDR1 KGHSH and CDR2 LQKENI.